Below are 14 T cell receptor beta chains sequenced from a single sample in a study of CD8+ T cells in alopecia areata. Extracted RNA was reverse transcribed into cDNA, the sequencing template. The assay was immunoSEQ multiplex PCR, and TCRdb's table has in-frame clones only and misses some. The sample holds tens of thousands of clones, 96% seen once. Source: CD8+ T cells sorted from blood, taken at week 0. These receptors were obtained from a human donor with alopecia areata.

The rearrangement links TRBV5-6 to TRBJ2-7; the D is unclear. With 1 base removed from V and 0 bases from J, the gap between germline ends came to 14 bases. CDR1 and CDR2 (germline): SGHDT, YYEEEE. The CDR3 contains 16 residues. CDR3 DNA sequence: TGTGCCAGCAGCTTGTACGCCTTACAAGTCTCCTACGAGCAGTACTTC. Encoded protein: CASSLYALQVSYEQYF.

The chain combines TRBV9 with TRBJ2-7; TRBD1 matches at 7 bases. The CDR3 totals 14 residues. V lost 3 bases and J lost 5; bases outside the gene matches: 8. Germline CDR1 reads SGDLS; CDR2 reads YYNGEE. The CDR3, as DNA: TGTGCCAGCAGCGCAACAGGGGCGGAGGACGAGCAGTACTTC. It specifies CASSATGAEDEQYF.

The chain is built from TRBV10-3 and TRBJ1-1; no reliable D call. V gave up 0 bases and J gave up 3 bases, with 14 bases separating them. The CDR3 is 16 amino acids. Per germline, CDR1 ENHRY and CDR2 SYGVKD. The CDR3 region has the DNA TGTGCCATCAGTGAGTCCCAACACGTCCGGGACACTGAAGCTTTCTTT. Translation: CAISESQHVRDTEAFF.

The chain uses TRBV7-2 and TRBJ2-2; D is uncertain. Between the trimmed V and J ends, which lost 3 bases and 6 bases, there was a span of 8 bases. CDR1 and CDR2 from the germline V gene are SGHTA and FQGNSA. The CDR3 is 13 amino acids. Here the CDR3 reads CASSFGRSGELFF. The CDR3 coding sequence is TGTGCCAGCAGCTTTGGGCGTTCCGGGGAGCTGTTTTTT.

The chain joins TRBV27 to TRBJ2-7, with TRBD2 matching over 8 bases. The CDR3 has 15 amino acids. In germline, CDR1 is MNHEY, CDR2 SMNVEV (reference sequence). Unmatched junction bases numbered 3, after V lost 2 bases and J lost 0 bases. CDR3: CASSLRSGSSYEQYF. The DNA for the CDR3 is TGTGCCAGCAGTTTAAGGAGCGGGAGCTCCTACGAGCAGTACTTC.

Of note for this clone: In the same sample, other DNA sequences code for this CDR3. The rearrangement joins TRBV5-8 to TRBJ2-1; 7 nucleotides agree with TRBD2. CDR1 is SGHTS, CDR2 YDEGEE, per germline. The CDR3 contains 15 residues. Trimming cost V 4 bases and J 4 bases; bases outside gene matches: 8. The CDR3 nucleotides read TGTGCCAGCAGCCTGATGGCTAGCGGATACAATGAGCAGTTCTTC. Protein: CASSLMASGYNEQFF.

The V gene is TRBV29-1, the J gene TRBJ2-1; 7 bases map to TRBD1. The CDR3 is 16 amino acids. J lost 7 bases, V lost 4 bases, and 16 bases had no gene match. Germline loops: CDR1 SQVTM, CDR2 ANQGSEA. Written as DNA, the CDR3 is TGCAGCGTTGTAGGCCTACAGGGGTCATTGTTTAATGAGCAGTTCTTC. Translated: CSVVGLQGSLFNEQFF.

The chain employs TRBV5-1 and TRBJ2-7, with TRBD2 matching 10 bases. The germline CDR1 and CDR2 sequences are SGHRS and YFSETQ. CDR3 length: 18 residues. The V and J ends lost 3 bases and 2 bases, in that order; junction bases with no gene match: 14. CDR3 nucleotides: TGCGCCAGCAGCTCAACTCCTAGCGGGGGCATCTCGACCTACGAGCAGTACTTC. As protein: CASSSTPSGGISTYEQYF.

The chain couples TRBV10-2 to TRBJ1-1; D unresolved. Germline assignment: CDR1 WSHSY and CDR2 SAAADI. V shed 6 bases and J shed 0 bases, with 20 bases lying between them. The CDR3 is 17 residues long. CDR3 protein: CASSSTDTRILNTEAFF. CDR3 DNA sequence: TGCGCCAGCAGCTCTACAGATACCCGGATATTGAACACTGAAGCTTTCTTT.

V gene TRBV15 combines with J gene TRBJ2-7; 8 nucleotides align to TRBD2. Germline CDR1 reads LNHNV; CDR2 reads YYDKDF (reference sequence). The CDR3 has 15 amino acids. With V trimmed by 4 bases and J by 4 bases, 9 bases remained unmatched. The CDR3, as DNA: TGTGCCACCAGCATGAGGGCGGGGGGAGTTTACGAGCAGTACTTC. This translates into CATSMRAGGVYEQYF. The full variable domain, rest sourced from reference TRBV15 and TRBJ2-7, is DAMVIQNPRYQVTQFGKPVTLSCSQTLNHNVMYWYQQKSSQAPKLLFHYYDKDFNNEADTPDNFQSRRPNTSFCFLDIRSPGLGDTAMYLCATSMRAGGVYEQYFGPGTRLTVT.

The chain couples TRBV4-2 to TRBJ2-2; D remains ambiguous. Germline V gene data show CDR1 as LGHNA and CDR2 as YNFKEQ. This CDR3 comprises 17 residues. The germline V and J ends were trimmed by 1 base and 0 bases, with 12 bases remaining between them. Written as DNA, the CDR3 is TGTGCCAGCAGCCAAGTTCGCCGGCAGACGAACACCGGGGAGCTGTTTTTT. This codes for CASSQVRRQTNTGELFF.

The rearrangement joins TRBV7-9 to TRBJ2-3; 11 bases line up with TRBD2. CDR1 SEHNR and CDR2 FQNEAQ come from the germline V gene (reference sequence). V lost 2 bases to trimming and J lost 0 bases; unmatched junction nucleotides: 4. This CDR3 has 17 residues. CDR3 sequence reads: CASSLPRLAGSTDTQYF. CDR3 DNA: TGTGCCAGCAGCTTACCCCGACTAGCGGGGAGCACAGATACGCAGTATTTT.

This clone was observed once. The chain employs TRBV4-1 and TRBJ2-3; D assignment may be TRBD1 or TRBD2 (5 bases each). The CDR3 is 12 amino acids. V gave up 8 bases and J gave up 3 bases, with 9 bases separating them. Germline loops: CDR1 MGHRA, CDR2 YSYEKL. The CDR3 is CASGDGTDTQYF. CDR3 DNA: TGCGCCAGCGGGGACGGAACAGATACGCAGTATTTT.

CDR3 nucleotides: TGTGCCAGCAGTTTATCAGGGCAGGGGGCATACGAGCAGTACTTC. This gives the protein CASSLSGQGAYEQYF. The genes are TRBV27 and TRBJ2-7, with TRBD1 identical over 8 bases. Looked up from germline, CDR1 is MNHEY and CDR2 is SMNVEV (reference sequence). V was pared by 0 bases and J by 4 bases, with 5 bases of the junction left unmatched. The CDR3 runs 15 residues.